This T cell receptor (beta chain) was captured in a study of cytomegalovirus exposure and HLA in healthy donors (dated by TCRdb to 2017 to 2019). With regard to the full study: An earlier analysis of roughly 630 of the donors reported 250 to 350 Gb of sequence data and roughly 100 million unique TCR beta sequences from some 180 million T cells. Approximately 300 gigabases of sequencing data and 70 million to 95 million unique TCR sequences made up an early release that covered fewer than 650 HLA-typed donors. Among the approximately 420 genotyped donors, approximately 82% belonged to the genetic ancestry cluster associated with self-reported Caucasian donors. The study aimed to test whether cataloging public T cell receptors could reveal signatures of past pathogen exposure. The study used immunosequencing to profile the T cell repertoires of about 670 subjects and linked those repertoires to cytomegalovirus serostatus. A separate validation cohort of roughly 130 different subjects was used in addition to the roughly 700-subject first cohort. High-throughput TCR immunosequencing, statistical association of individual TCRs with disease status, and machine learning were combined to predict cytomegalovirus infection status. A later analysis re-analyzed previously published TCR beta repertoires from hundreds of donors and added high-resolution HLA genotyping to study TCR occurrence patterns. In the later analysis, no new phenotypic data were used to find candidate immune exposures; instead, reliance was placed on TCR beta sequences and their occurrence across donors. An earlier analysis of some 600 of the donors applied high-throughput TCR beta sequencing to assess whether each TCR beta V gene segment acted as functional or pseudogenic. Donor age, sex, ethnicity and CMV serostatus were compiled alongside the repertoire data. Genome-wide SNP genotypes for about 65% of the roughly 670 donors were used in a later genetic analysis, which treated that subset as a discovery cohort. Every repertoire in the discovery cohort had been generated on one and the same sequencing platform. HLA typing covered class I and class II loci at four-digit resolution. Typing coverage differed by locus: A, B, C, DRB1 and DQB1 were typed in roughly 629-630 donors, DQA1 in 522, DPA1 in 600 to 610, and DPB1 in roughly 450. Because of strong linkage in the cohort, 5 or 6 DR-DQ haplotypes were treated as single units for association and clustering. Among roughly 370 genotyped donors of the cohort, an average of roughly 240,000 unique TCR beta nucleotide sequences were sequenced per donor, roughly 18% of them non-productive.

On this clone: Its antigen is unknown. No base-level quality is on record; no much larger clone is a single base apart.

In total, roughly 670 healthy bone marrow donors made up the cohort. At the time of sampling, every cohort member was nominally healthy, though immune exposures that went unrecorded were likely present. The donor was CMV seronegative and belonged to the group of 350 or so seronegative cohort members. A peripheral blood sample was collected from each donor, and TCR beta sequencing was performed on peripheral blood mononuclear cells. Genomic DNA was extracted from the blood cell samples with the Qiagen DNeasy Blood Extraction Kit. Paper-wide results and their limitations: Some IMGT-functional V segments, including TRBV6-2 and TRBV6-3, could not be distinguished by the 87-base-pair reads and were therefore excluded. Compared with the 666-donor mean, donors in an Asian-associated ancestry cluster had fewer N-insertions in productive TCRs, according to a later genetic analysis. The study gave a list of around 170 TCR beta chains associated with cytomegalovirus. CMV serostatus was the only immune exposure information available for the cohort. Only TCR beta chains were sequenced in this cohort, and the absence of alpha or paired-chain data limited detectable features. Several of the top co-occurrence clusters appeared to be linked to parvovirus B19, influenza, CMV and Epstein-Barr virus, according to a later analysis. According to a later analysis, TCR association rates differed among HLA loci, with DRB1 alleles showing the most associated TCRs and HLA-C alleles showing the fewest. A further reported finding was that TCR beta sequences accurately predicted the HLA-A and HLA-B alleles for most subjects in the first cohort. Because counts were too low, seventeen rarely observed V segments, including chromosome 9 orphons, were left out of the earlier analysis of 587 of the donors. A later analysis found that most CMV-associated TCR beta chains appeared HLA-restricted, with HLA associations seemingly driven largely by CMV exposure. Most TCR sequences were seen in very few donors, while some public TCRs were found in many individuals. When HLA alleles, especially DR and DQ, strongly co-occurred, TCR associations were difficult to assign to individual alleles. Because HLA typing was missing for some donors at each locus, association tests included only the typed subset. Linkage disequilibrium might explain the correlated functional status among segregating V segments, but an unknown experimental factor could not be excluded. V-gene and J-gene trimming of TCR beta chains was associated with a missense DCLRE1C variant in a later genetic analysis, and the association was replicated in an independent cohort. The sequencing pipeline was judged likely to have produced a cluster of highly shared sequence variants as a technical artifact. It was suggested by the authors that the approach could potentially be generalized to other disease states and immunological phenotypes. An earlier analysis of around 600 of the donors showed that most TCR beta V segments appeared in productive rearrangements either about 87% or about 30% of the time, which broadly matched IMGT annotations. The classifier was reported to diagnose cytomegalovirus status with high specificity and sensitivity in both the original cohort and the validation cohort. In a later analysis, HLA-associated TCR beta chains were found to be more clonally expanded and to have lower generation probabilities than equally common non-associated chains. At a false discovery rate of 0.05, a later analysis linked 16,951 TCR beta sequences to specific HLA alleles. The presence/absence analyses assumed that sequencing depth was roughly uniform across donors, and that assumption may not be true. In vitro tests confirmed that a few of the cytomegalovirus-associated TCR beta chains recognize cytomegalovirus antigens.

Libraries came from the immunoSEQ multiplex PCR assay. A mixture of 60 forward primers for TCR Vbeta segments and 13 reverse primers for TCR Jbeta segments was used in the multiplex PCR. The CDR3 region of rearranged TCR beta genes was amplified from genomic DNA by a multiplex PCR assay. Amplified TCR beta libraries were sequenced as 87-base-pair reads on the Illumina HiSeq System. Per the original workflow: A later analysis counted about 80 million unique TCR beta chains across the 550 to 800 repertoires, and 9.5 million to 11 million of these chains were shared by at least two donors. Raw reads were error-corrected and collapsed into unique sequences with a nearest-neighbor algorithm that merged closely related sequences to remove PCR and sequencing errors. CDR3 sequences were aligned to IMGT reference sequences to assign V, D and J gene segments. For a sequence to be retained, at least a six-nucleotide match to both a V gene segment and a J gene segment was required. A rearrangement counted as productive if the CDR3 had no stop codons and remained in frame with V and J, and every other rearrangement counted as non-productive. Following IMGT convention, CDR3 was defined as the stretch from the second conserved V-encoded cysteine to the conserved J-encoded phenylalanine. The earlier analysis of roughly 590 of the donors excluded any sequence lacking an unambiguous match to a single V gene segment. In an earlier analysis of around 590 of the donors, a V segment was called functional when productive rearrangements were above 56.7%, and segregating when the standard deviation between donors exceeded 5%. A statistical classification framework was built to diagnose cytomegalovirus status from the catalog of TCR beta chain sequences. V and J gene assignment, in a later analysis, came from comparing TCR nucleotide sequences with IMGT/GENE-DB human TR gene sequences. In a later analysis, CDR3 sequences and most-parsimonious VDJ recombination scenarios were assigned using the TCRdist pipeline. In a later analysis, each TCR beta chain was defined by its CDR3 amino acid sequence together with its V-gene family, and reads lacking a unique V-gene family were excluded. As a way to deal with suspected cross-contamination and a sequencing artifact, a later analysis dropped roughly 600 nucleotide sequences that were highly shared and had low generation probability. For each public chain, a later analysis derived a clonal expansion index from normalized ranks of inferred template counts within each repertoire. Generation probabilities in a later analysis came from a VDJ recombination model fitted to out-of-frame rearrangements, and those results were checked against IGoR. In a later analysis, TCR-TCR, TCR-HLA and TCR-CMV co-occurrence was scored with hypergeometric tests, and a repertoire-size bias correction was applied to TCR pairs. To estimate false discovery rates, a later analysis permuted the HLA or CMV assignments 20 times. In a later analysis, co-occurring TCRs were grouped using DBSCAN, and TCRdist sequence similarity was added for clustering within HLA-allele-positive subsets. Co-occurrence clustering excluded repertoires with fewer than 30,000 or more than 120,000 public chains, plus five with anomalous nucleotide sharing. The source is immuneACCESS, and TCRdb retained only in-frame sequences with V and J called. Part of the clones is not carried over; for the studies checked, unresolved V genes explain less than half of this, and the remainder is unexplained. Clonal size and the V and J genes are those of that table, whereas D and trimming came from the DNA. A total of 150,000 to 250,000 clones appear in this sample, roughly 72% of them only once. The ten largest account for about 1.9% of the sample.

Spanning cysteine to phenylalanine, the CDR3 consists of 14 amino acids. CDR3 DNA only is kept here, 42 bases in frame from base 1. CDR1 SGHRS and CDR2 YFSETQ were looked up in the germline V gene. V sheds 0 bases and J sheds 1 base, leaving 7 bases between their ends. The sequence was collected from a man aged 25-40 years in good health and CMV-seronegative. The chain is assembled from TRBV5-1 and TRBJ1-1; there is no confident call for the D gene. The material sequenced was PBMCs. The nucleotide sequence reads TGCGCCAGCAGCTTGGACAGTTCGAACACTGAAGCTTTCTTT. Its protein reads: CASSLDSSNTEAFF. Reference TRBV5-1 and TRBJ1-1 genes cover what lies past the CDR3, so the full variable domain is KAGVTQTPRYLIKTRGQQVTLSCSPISGHRSVSWYQQTPGQGLQFLFEYFSETQRNKGNFPGRFSGRQFSNSRSEMNVSTLELGDSALYLCASSLDSSNTEAFFGQGTRLTVV.